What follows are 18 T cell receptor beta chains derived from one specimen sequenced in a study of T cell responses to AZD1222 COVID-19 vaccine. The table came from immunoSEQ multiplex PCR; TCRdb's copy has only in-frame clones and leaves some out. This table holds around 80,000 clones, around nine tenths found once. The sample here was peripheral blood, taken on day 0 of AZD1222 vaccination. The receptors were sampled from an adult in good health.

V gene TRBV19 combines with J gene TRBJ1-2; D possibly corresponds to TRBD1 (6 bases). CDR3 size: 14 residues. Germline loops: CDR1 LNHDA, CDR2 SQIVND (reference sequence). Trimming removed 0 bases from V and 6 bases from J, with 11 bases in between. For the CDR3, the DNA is TGTGCCAGTAGTATAGATCCAGGGGACCATGGCTACACCTTC. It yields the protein CASSIDPGDHGYTF.

The CDR3 reads CASSMGYGYTF. The CDR3, as DNA: TGTGCCAGCAGCATGGGCTATGGCTACACCTTC. The V gene is TRBV12-3 or TRBV12-4, the J gene TRBJ1-2; no clear D. Trimming left V 6 bases short and J 4 bases short, with 6 bases between. The CDR3 spans 11 residues.

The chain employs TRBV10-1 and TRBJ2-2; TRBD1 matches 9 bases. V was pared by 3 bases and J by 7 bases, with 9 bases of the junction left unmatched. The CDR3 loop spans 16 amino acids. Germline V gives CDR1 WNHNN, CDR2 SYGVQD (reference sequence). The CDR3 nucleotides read TGCGCCAGCAGTGACCACAGGACAGGGGTGGACGGGGAGCTGTTTTTT. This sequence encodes CASSDHRTGVDGELFF.

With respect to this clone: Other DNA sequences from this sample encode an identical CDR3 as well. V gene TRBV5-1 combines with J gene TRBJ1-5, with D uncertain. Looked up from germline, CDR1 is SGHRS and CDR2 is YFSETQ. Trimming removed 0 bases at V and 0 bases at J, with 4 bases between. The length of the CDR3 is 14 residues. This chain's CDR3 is CASSLDGSNQPQHF. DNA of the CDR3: TGCGCCAGCAGCTTGGATGGTAGCAATCAGCCCCAGCATTTT.

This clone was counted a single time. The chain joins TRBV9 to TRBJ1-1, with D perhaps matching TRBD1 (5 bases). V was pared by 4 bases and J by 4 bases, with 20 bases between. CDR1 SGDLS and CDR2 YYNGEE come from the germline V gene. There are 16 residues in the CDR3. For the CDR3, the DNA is TGTGCCAGCAGCCCTGATTTGGGGGGTAGGGTCACTGAAGCTTTCTTT. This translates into CASSPDLGGRVTEAFF.

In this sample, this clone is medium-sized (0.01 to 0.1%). CDR3 sequence (DNA): TGTGCCAGCAGCTTGAGCGGGGAGGCTTTCCAAGAGACCCAGTACTTC. Translation gives CASSLSGEAFQETQYF. The chain couples TRBV5-4 to TRBJ2-5, with 7 bases aligning to TRBD2. The CDR3 contains 16 residues. Germline CDR1 SGHNT, CDR2 YYREEE (reference sequence). J was trimmed by 1 base and V by 1 base; bases with no gene match: 7.

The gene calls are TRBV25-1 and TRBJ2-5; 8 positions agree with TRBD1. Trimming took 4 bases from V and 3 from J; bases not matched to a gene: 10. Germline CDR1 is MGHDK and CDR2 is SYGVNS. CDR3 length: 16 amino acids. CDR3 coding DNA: TGTGCCAGCAGTGGTTCAGGGGGCAACCTAAAAGAGACCCAGTACTTC. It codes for CASSGSGGNLKETQYF.

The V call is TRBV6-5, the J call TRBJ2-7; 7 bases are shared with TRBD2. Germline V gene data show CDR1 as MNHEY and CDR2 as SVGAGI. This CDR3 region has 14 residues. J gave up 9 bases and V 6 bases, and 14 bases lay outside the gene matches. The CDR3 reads CASSTGLTMNGQYF. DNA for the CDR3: TGTGCCAGCAGCACGGGACTAACGATGAACGGGCAGTACTTC.

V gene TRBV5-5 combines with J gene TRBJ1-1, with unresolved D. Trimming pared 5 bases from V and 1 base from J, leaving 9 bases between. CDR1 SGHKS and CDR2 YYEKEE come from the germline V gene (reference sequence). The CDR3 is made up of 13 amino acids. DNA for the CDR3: TGTGCCAGCAGTAGAATAGAGAACACTGAAGCTTTCTTT. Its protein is CASSRIENTEAFF.

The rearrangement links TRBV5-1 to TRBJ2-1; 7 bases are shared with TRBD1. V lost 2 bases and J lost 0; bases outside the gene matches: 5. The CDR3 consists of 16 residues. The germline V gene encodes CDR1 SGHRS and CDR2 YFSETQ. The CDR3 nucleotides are TGCGCCAGCAGCTTCACAGGGGCGAGCTCCTACAATGAGCAGTTCTTC. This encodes CASSFTGASSYNEQFF.

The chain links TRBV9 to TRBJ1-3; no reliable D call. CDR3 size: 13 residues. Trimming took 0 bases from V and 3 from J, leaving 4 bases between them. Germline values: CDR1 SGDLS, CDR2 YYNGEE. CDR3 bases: TGTGCCAGCAGCGTAGCACTTGGAAACACCATATATTTT. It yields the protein CASSVALGNTIYF.

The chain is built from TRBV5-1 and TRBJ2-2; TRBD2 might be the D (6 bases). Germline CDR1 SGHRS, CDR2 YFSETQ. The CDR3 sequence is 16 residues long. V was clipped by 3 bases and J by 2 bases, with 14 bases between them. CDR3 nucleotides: TGCGCCAGCAGCTGGGACGGGGGAGAAAACACCGGGGAGCTGTTTTTT. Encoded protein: CASSWDGGENTGELFF.

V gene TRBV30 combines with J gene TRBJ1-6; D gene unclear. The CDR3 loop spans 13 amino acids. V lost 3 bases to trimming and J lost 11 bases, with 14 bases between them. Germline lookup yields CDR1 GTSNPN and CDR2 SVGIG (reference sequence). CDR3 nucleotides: TGTGCCTGGAGGGCCTCCGCAATGGCACCCCTCCACTTT. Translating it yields CAWRASAMAPLHF.

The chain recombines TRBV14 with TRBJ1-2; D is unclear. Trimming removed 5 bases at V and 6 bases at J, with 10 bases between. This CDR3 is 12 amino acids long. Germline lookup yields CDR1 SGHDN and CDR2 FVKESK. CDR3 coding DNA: TGTGCCAGCAGCATTTTAGGAGATGGCTACACCTTC. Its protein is CASSILGDGYTF.

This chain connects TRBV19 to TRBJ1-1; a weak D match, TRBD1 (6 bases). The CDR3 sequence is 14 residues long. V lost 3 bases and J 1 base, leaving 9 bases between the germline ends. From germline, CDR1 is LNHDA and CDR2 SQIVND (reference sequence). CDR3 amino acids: CASSIRGPNTEAFF. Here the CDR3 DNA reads TGTGCCAGTAGTATTCGGGGGCCGAACACTGAAGCTTTCTTT.

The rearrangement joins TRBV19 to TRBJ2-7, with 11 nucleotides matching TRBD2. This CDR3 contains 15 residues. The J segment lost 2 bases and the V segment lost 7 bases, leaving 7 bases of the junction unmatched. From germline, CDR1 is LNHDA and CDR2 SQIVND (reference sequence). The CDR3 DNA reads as TGTGCCAGTACCCCTACTAGCGGGAGACCCTACGAGCAGTACTTC. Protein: CASTPTSGRPYEQYF.

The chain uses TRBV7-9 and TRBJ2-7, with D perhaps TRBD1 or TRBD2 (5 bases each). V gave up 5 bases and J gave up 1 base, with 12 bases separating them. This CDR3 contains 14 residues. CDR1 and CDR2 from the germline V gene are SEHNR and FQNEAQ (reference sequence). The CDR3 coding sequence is TGTGCCAGCAGCACCCGGGACCGATCCTACGAGCAGTACGTC. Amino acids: CASSTRDRSYEQYV.

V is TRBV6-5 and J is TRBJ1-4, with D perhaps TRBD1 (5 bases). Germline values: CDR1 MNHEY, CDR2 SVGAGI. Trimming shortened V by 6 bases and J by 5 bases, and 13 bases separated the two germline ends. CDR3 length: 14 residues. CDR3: CASRPQGGNEKLFF. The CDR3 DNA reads TGTGCCAGCAGACCGCAGGGTGGGAATGAAAAACTGTTTTTT.